This is a list of T cell receptor beta chains from one sample in a study of blood T cells in healthy people across ages. TCRdb re-analysed the 5' RACE reads in MiXCR, keeping a single row per CDR3 protein. The sample has 1.4 million to 1.5 million distinct CDR3 sequences; roughly 40% are singletons. The sample comprised blood. The receptors derive from a woman between 18 and 29 years old in good health. The CDR3 runs from the conserved cysteine through the conserved F or W. D genes are given only for firm matches. Part of the rows lack a size; the others show once, few, many or a class for expanded clones.

d_gene,v_gene,abundance,j_gene,CDR3nt,CDR3aa
.,TRBV6-2/TRBV6-3,.,TRBJ2-7,TGTGCCAGCAGTCGGACAGGGGGACTAGCGGTTTCCTACGAGCAGTACTTC,CASSRTGGLAVSYEQYF
.,TRBV5-5,.,TRBJ2-5,TGTGCCAGCAGCTTACGCCTAGGTTTCGATGAGCAGTACTTC,CASSLRLGFDEQYF
.,TRBV20-1,.,TRBJ2-4,TGCAGTGCTAGCATTAGCGGTGGGGCCCTAGCCAAAAACATTCAGTACTTC,CSASISGGALAKNIQYF
.,TRBV12-3/TRBV12-4,.,TRBJ2-7,TGTGCCAGCAGTTTCTGGGGGAGTTCCTCCTACGAGCAGTACTTC,CASSFWGSSSYEQYF
.,TRBV6-1,few,TRBJ1-6,TGTGCCAGCAGTGAAGTCGAAGGGACCCCGGATTCACCCCTCCACTTT,CASSEVEGTPDSPLHF
.,TRBV20-1,.,TRBJ2-7,TGCAGTGCCCCCATACAGTCCTACGAGCAGTACTTC,CSAPIQSYEQYF
.,TRBV3-1,.,TRBJ1-2,TGTGCCAGCAGCCATCGGGGCAGCCCTAACTATGGCTACACCTTC,CASSHRGSPNYGYTF
.,TRBV14,.,TRBJ1-6,TGTGCCAGCAGCCAAGATTTGGGGGCCTCACCCCTCCACTTT,CASSQDLGASPLHF
.,TRBV20-1,.,TRBJ2-5,TGCAGTGCTAGAGATATGCGACAGCAAGAGACCCAGTACTTC,CSARDMRQQETQYF
TRBD2,TRBV20-1,once,TRBJ2-2,TGCAGTGCTATCAACCCGGAGGCCAGCGGGGCTAGCACCGGGGAGCTGTTTTTT,CSAINPEASGASTGELFF
.,TRBV3-1,few,TRBJ2-1,TGTGCCAGCAGCCAGGGTACTCCCTCCTTATACAATGAGCAGTTCTTC,CASSQGTPSLYNEQFF
TRBD1,TRBV12-5,.,TRBJ1-6,TGTGCTAGTGGTTTGGATCTTGGGACAGGGCTTAATTCACCCCTCCACTTT,CASGLDLGTGLNSPLHF
TRBD1,TRBV20-1,.,TRBJ1-1,TGCAGTGCTAGACAAGGACAGGGTTTTGGGAACACTGAAGCTTTCTTT,CSARQGQGFGNTEAFF
.,TRBV10-3,few,TRBJ2-3,TGTGCCATCAGTGAGGGGGCCGGGCTAGCACACTACACAGATACGCAGTATTTT,CAISEGAGLAHYTDTQYF
.,TRBV12-3/TRBV12-4,few,TRBJ2-1,TGTGCCAGTAATTCGCGGAATGAGCAGTTTTTC,CASNSRNEQFF
TRBD1,TRBV3-1,.,TRBJ1-3,TGTGCCAGCAGCCAAGTTGAAAGGGGGCCTGGAAACACCATATATTTT,CASSQVERGPGNTIYF
.,TRBV24-1,.,TRBJ2-4,TGTGCCACCAGTGACTCCTGGGACTCAAACATTCAGTACTTC,CATSDSWDSNIQYF
TRBD1,TRBV20-1,.,TRBJ1-5,TGCAGTGCTAGAGCCCCGATAAGACAGGGGGCGAGAGGTGGGATCGAGCATTTT,CSARAPIRQGARGGIEHF
TRBD2,TRBV29-1,.,TRBJ2-1,TGCAGCGTTGAATTTGTTAGCGGGAGGGCCGGGTACAATGAGCAGTTCTTC,CSVEFVSGRAGYNEQFF
.,TRBV20-1,.,TRBJ2-5,TGCAGTGCTAGTGTTGCCGAGACCAAACAAGAGACCCAGTACTTC,CSASVAETKQETQYF
.,TRBV23-1,.,TRBJ1-2,TGCGCCAGCAGTCAATCGAACGGGGGCAGGGATGGCTACACCTTC,CASSQSNGGRDGYTF
.,TRBV11-2,few,TRBJ1-2,TGTGCCAGCACCTTGGGGGGCAGGAACTATGGCTACACCTTC,CASTLGGRNYGYTF
.,TRBV27,few,TRBJ1-5,TGTGCCAGCAGTTTATCAGACCACCGAGGGATCAATCAGCCCCAGCATTTT,CASSLSDHRGINQPQHF
TRBD1,TRBV5-1,few,TRBJ1-2,TGCGCCAGCAGCTTGGTCCGGGACAGGGGGCAGGATAATGATGGCTACACCTTC,CASSLVRDRGQDNDGYTF
TRBD1,TRBV7-2,.,TRBJ2-2,TGTGCCAGCAGCCTAGACAGGGTTAATGTCGGGGAGCTGTTTTTT,CASSLDRVNVGELFF
.,TRBV28,.,TRBJ1-3,TGTGCCAGCAGTTTGGTGGGCAGCCCTTACTCTGGAAACACCATATATTTT,CASSLVGSPYSGNTIYF
TRBD2,TRBV7-9,.,TRBJ2-1,TGTGCCAGCAGCTCACTGGGACTAGCGGGAGGCAGTGAGCAGTTCTTC,CASSSLGLAGGSEQFF
TRBD2,TRBV3-1,few,TRBJ2-3,TGTGCCAGCAGCCCTCAGCGGGGAAGCACAGATACGCAGTATTTT,CASSPQRGSTDTQYF
.,TRBV12-3/TRBV12-4,few,TRBJ2-1,TGTGCCAGCAGTTACCAATCTTTTTCTCTCGACAGGGGTGAGGGACTAGCTCGGAGGGAGCAGTTCTTC,CASSYQSFSLDRGEGLARREQFF
.,TRBV25-1,.,TRBJ1-1,TGTGCCAGCAGGGACGGAAATGAAGCTTTCTTT,CASRDGNEAFF
TRBD2,TRBV6-5,few,TRBJ2-1,TGTGCCAGCAGTTCCTGGACTAGCGGGAGGCGTACCGGTGAGCAGTTCTTC,CASSSWTSGRRTGEQFF
.,TRBV7-2,.,TRBJ2-7,TGTGCCAGCAGCTTCGCCGGGGGCTTCACCTACGAGCAGTACTTC,CASSFAGGFTYEQYF
TRBD1,TRBV25-1,.,TRBJ1-2,TGTGCCAGCAGTGAAAGTCCAGGGGGTGGCTACACCTTC,CASSESPGGGYTF
TRBD1,TRBV28,few,TRBJ2-7,TGTGCCAGCAGTTTGCCACGACAGGGGGCCGGGAACGAGCAGTACTTC,CASSLPRQGAGNEQYF
.,TRBV6-2/TRBV6-3,.,TRBJ1-5,TGTGCCAGCAGGCCCGGGACGGCCAGCTGGGAGCCCCAGCATTTT,CASRPGTASWEPQHF
.,TRBV11-2,.,TRBJ2-3,TGTGCCAGCAGCCTCGGACCGGCGGCAGATACGCAGTATTTT,CASSLGPAADTQYF
.,TRBV4-1,few,TRBJ2-1,TGCGCCAGCAGCCAGGTTCAACGGACAGCCATGGGGCAGTTCTTC,CASSQVQRTAMGQFF
.,TRBV12-3/TRBV12-4,.,TRBJ2-7,TGTGCCAGCAGCCGGGATCTACCTCCCTACGAGCAGTACTTC,CASSRDLPPYEQYF
.,TRBV6-5,.,TRBJ2-3,TGTGCCAGCAGTTACCAACTAGAAAACACAGATACGCAGTATTTT,CASSYQLENTDTQYF
.,TRBV10-3,.,TRBJ1-1,TGTGCCATCAGTGAGTCTTTCAGGAACACTGAAGCTTTCTTT,CAISESFRNTEAFF
TRBD1,TRBV25-1,few,TRBJ2-5,TGTGCCACCAGGGGGTACCAAGAGACCCAGTACTTC,CATRGYQETQYF
.,TRBV20-1,.,TRBJ2-2,TGCAGTGCTAGTAGGGAGGTCACCGGGGAGCTGTTTTTT,CSASREVTGELFF
TRBD2,TRBV12-3/TRBV12-4,few,TRBJ2-6,TGTGCCAGTAGCGGGACTGGGGCCAACGTCCTGACTTTC,CASSGTGANVLTF
TRBD1,TRBV5-1,.,TRBJ2-3,TGCGCCAGCAGCTTGAGGGGACAGCAGACAGATACGCAGTATTTT,CASSLRGQQTDTQYF
.,TRBV24-1,few,TRBJ2-5,TGTGCCACCAGTGATTTCACATCTAGTGGGGAAGAGACCCAGTACTTC,CATSDFTSSGEETQYF
TRBD1,TRBV10-3,.,TRBJ2-7,TGTGCCATCAGTGAGTCTCCGGGACAGGGGGCATCCTACGAGCAGTACTTC,CAISESPGQGASYEQYF
TRBD2,TRBV20-1,.,TRBJ2-3,TGCAGTGCGCTCAGAAGCGGGAGCTTACCAGATACGCAGTATTTT,CSALRSGSLPDTQYF